This T cell receptor (beta chain) was observed in a study of technical replicates of blood from several donors. The protocol was immunoSEQ multiplex PCR, while the TCRdb copy is restricted to in-frame clones and leaves out a portion. The sample consists of approximately 100,000 clones, 95% to 96% of them appearing once. The sequence came from a human donor in good health. Sequences were obtained from T cells isolated from PBMCs.

CDR3 nucleotide sequence: TGTGCCAGCGGGAAGACAGGGGGTGTCCCACAGGGTGGCTACACCTTC. This encodes CASGKTGGVPQGGYTF. The V gene is TRBV19, the J gene TRBJ1-2, with TRBD1 matching over 9 bases. The CDR3 length is 16 residues. J was trimmed by 7 bases and V by 9 bases; bases with no gene match: 18. Germline CDR1 is LNHDA and CDR2 is SQIVND (reference sequence).